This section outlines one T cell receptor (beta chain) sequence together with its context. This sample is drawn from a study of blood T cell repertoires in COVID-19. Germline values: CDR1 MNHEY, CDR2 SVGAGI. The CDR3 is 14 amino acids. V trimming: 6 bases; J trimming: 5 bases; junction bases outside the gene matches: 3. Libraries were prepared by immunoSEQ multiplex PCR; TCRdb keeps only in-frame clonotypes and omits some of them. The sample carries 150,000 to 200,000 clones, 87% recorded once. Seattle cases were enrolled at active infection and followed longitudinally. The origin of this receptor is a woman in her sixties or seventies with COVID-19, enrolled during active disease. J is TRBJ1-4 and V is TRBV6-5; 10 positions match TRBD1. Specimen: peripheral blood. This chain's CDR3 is CASRMGQGNEKLFF. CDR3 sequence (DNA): TGTGCCAGCAGGATGGGACAGGGGAATGAAAAACTGTTTTTT.